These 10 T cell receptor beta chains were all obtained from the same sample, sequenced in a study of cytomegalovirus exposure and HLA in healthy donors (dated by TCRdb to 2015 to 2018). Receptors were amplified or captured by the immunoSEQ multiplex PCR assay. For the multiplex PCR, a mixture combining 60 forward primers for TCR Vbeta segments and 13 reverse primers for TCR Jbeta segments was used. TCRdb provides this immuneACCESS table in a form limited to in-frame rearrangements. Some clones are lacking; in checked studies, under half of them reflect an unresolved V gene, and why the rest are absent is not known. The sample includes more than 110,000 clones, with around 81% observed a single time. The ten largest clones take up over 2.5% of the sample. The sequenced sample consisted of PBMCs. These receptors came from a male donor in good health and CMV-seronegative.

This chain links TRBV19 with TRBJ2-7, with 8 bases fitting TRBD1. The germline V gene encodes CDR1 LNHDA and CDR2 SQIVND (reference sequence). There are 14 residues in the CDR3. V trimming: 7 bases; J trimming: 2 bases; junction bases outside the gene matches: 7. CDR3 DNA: TGTGCCAGTAAGGGGACAGGCGTCCCCTACGAGCAGTACTTC. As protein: CASKGTGVPYEQYF.

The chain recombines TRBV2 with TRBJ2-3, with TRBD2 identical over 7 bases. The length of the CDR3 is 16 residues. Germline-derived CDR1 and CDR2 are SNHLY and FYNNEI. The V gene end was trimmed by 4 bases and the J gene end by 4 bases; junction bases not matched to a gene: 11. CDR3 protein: CASSAQRGQVSDTQYF. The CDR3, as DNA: TGTGCCAGCAGTGCACAGCGGGGCCAGGTTTCAGATACGCAGTATTTT.

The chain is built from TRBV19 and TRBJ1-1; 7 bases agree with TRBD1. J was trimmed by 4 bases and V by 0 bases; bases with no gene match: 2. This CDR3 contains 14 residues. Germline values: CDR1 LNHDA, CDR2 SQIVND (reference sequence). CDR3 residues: CASSIEAGGTEAFF. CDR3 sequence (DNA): TGTGCCAGTAGTATAGAAGCAGGGGGCACTGAAGCTTTCTTT.

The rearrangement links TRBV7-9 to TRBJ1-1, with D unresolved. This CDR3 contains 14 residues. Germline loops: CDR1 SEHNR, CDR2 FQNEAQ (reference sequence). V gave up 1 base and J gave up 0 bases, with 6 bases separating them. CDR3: CASSLGQVNTEAFF. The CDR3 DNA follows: TGTGCCAGCAGCTTAGGGCAAGTGAACACTGAAGCTTTCTTT.

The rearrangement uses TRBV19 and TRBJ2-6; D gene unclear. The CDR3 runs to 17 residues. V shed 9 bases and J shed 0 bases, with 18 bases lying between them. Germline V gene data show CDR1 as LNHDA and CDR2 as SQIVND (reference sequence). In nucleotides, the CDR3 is TGTGCCAGCAAGGAGAGCCAGAGAATCTCTGGGGCCAACGTCCTGACTTTC. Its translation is CASKESQRISGANVLTF.

CDR3: CASSIDGLIAGSDNEQFF. As DNA, the CDR3 is TGTGCCAGCAGCATCGATGGTTTAATAGCGGGATCCGACAATGAGCAGTTCTTC. This chain links TRBV5-4 with TRBJ2-1, with 8 bases aligning to TRBD2. The V segment lost 4 bases and the J segment 5 bases; nucleotides outside the gene matches: 17. The length of the CDR3 is 18 residues. Germline V gene data show CDR1 as SGHNT and CDR2 as YYREEE (reference sequence).

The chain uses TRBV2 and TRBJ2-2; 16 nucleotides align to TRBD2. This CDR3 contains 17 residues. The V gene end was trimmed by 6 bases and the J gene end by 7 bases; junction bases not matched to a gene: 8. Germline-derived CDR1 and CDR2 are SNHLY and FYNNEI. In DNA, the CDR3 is TGTGCCAGCAGGCCGGGACTAGCGGGAGGGCCTTTCGGGGAGCTGTTTTTT. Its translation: CASRPGLAGGPFGELFF.

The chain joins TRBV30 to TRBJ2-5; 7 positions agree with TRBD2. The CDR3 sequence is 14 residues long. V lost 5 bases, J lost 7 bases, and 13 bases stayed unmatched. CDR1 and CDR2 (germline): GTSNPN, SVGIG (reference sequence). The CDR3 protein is CAWDASSGQWTQYF. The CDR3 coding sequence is TGTGCCTGGGACGCTTCTAGCGGCCAATGGACCCAGTACTTC.

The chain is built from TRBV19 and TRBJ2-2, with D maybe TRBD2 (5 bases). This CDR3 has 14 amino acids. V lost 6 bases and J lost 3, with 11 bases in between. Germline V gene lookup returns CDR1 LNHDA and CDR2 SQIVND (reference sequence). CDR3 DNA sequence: TGTGCCAGTAGAACCAGCGGCTACACCGGGGAGCTGTTTTTT. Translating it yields CASRTSGYTGELFF.

The CDR3 is CASSESQLAGVPYEQYF. The DNA of the CDR3 is TGCGCCAGCAGTGAGTCGCAGCTAGCGGGGGTACCCTACGAGCAGTACTTC. This chain joins TRBV10-1 and TRBJ2-7; 10 bases align to TRBD2. CDR1 and CDR2 (germline): WNHNN, SYGVQD (reference sequence). The CDR3 consists of 17 residues. J lost 2 bases, V lost 0 bases, and 7 bases had no gene match.